This T cell receptor beta chain was recovered during a study of PD-1 blockade in classical Hodgkin lymphoma. As for the study in general: Nivolumab was administered to patients intravenously at 3 mg/kg every 2 weeks.

Turning to this clone: The antigen is not known.

Produced via immunoSEQ multiplex PCR; TCRdb's table is partial and in-frame only. Of about 110,000 clones listed, 80% to 90% are singletons. The germline V gene has CDR1 SGHVS and CDR2 FNYEAQ. The CDR3 runs 15 residues. Trimming shortened V by 6 bases and J by 3 bases, and 16 bases separated the two germline ends. General study findings and limits: CD4+ TCR diversity, unlike CD8+, climbed significantly by C4D1. The causes of the repertoire differences, possibly disease activity or prior therapy, remain undefined.

Patients all relapsed after autologous stem cell transplantation, and there was variation in brentuximab vedotin exposure. Complete response, partial response or progressive disease constituted the best response categories observed. V is TRBV7-6 and J is TRBJ2-3; tentatively, D is TRBD1 (5 bases). This TCR derives from a human donor with classical Hodgkin lymphoma. Material: peripheral blood mononuclear cells (PBMCs), obtained before the second cycle of nivolumab. This CDR3 reads CASRSQGFATDTQYF. The CDR3 nucleotides are TGTGCCAGCAGGTCCCAGGGATTCGCGACAGATACGCAGTATTTT.